A selection of T cell receptor beta chains follows, all from one sample in a study of T-cell reconstitution after alpha-beta-depleted transplantation in children. TCRdb re-derived calls from the PCR reads in MiXCR, one entry per CDR3 protein. The table includes some 350,000 distinct CDR3 sequences, about a sixth detected once. The material sequenced was PBMCs, mostly from graft donor cells, taken 360 days after TCRalphabeta/CD19-depleted stem cell transplant. The receptors were sampled from a male patient under 10 years old who had a stem cell transplant for acute lymphoblastic leukemia, so the T cells may come from the graft donor. The CDR3 runs from the conserved cysteine through the conserved F or W. Fields, in order: V gene, clone size, J gene, CDR3 length, D gene, CDR3 protein, CDR3 DNA. A D gene is named only where the DNA matches it firmly. Clone size is stated in some rows and not others, as once, few, many or a class when expanded.

V gene: TRBV3-1; clone size: -; J gene: TRBJ2-4; CDR3 length: 16; D gene: -; CDR3 protein: CASSRDGSGTKNIQYF; CDR3 DNA: TGTGCCAGCAGTAGAGACGGGAGTGGAACCAAAAACATTCAGTACTTC
V gene: TRBV28; clone size: -; J gene: TRBJ2-1; CDR3 length: 15; D gene: TRBD2; CDR3 protein: CASSPVAGGMDEQFF; CDR3 DNA: TGTGCCAGCAGTCCGGTAGCGGGAGGGATGGATGAGCAGTTCTTC
V gene: TRBV6-1; clone size: -; J gene: TRBJ2-5; CDR3 length: 16; D gene: TRBD1; CDR3 protein: CASSPRDRSVSETQYF; CDR3 DNA: TGTGCCAGCAGCCCCCGGGACAGGTCGGTTTCGGAGACCCAGTACTTC
V gene: TRBV7-9; clone size: -; J gene: TRBJ2-7; CDR3 length: 13; D gene: -; CDR3 protein: CASSILPDYEQYF; CDR3 DNA: TGTGCCAGCAGCATCCTACCGGATTACGAGCAGTACTTC
V gene: TRBV5-1; clone size: few; J gene: TRBJ2-3; CDR3 length: 16; D gene: TRBD2; CDR3 protein: CASSSRGREAADTQYF; CDR3 DNA: TGCGCCAGCAGCTCCCGAGGGCGGGAGGCCGCAGATACGCAGTATTTT
V gene: TRBV12-3/TRBV12-4; clone size: many; J gene: TRBJ2-5; CDR3 length: 14; D gene: -; CDR3 protein: CASSPGTLQETQYF; CDR3 DNA: TGTGCCAGCAGTCCCGGGACTCTCCAAGAGACCCAGTACTTC
V gene: TRBV7-8; clone size: -; J gene: TRBJ2-2; CDR3 length: 14; D gene: -; CDR3 protein: CASSPRTSTGELFF; CDR3 DNA: TGTGCCAGCAGCCCCCGAACGAGCACCGGGGAGCTGTTTTTT
V gene: TRBV4-1; clone size: few; J gene: TRBJ1-2; CDR3 length: 17; D gene: -; CDR3 protein: CASSQDRSQDRFYGYTF; CDR3 DNA: TGCGCCAGCAGCCAAGATCGATCCCAAGACAGGTTCTATGGCTACACCTTC
V gene: TRBV20-1; clone size: many; J gene: TRBJ2-7; CDR3 length: 14; D gene: -; CDR3 protein: CSAPPRGYSYEQYF; CDR3 DNA: TGCAGTGCCCCCCCGAGGGGTTACTCCTACGAGCAGTACTTC
V gene: TRBV20-1; clone size: many; J gene: TRBJ2-1; CDR3 length: 13; D gene: TRBD2; CDR3 protein: CSAGSGLAGNQFF; CDR3 DNA: TGCAGTGCTGGATCGGGACTAGCGGGAAACCAGTTCTTC
V gene: TRBV20-1; clone size: -; J gene: TRBJ2-7; CDR3 length: 13; D gene: TRBD1; CDR3 protein: CSARQGVSYEQYF; CDR3 DNA: TGCAGTGCTCGACAGGGAGTCTCCTACGAGCAGTACTTC
V gene: TRBV7-9; clone size: -; J gene: TRBJ2-1; CDR3 length: 14; D gene: -; CDR3 protein: CASSLEGTHNEQFF; CDR3 DNA: TGTGCCAGCAGCTTAGAAGGCACCCACAATGAGCAGTTCTTC
V gene: TRBV5-1; clone size: few; J gene: TRBJ2-7; CDR3 length: 11; D gene: -; CDR3 protein: CASSLGPRSYF; CDR3 DNA: TGCGCCAGCAGCTTGGGGCCCAGGTCGTACTTC
V gene: TRBV7-9; clone size: -; J gene: TRBJ2-7; CDR3 length: 14; D gene: -; CDR3 protein: CASSPGTAYYEQYF; CDR3 DNA: TGTGCCAGCAGCCCCGGGACGGCCTACTACGAGCAGTACTTC
V gene: TRBV7-9; clone size: few; J gene: TRBJ2-1; CDR3 length: 13; D gene: -; CDR3 protein: CASSLGAVIEQFF; CDR3 DNA: TGTGCCAGCAGCTTAGGGGCTGTCATTGAGCAGTTCTTC
V gene: TRBV4-1; clone size: few; J gene: TRBJ2-2; CDR3 length: 18; D gene: -; CDR3 protein: CASSLAYRQIRSTGELFF; CDR3 DNA: TGCGCCAGCAGCCTGGCATATCGACAGATAAGGTCCACCGGGGAGCTGTTTTTT
V gene: TRBV6-5; clone size: few; J gene: TRBJ2-2; CDR3 length: 19; D gene: -; CDR3 protein: CASSYSSGGVGGRHGELFF; CDR3 DNA: TGTGCCAGCAGTTATTCTTCGGGGGGAGTAGGGGGTCGTCACGGGGAGCTGTTTTTT
V gene: TRBV6-2/TRBV6-3; clone size: -; J gene: TRBJ2-1; CDR3 length: 14; D gene: TRBD2; CDR3 protein: CASTGGSSYNEQFF; CDR3 DNA: TGTGCCAGCACCGGCGGGAGCTCCTACAATGAGCAGTTCTTC
V gene: TRBV6-5; clone size: many; J gene: TRBJ2-2; CDR3 length: 18; D gene: TRBD2; CDR3 protein: CASRPRRLLAGDPGELFF; CDR3 DNA: TGTGCCAGCAGGCCCCGTCGCTTACTAGCGGGAGATCCCGGGGAGCTGTTTTTT
V gene: TRBV11-3; clone size: few; J gene: TRBJ2-2; CDR3 length: 15; D gene: TRBD1; CDR3 protein: CASSLGTGYPGELFF; CDR3 DNA: TGTGCCAGCAGCTTAGGGACAGGGTACCCCGGGGAGCTGTTTTTT
V gene: TRBV28; clone size: -; J gene: TRBJ2-7; CDR3 length: 15; D gene: TRBD1; CDR3 protein: CASSIGGQATYEQYF; CDR3 DNA: TGTGCCAGCAGCATTGGGGGACAGGCTACCTACGAGCAGTACTTC
V gene: TRBV29-1; clone size: many; J gene: TRBJ2-3; CDR3 length: 13; D gene: -; CDR3 protein: CSAGAGLTDTQYF; CDR3 DNA: TGCAGCGCAGGAGCGGGCCTCACAGATACGCAGTATTTT
V gene: TRBV10-3; clone size: -; J gene: TRBJ1-5; CDR3 length: 13; D gene: -; CDR3 protein: CAISGQLGETQHF; CDR3 DNA: TGTGCCATCAGTGGGCAACTGGGGGAGACCCAGCATTTT
V gene: TRBV20-1; clone size: many; J gene: TRBJ2-5; CDR3 length: 15; D gene: -; CDR3 protein: CSARDRRTALETQYF; CDR3 DNA: TGCAGTGCTAGAGATAGGAGGACAGCACTAGAGACCCAGTACTTC
V gene: TRBV9; clone size: few; J gene: TRBJ2-1; CDR3 length: 13; D gene: -; CDR3 protein: CASSVGGADEQFF; CDR3 DNA: TGTGCCAGCAGCGTAGGAGGTGCGGATGAGCAGTTCTTC
V gene: TRBV7-2; clone size: few; J gene: TRBJ2-1; CDR3 length: 15; D gene: TRBD2; CDR3 protein: CASSVGLAGAGEQFF; CDR3 DNA: TGTGCCAGCAGTGTGGGACTAGCGGGAGCAGGTGAGCAGTTCTTC
V gene: TRBV6-2/TRBV6-3; clone size: few; J gene: TRBJ2-7; CDR3 length: 13; D gene: -; CDR3 protein: CASSLGSSGEQYF; CDR3 DNA: TGTGCCAGCAGTTTGGGGTCGAGCGGAGAGCAGTACTTC
V gene: TRBV28; clone size: once; J gene: TRBJ2-5; CDR3 length: 13; D gene: -; CDR3 protein: CASSSDSAETQYF; CDR3 DNA: TGTGCCAGCAGTTCCGACAGCGCGGAGACCCAGTACTTC
V gene: TRBV12-3/TRBV12-4; clone size: many; J gene: TRBJ2-1; CDR3 length: 18; D gene: -; CDR3 protein: CASSKTRGLMSSYNEQFF; CDR3 DNA: TGTGCCAGCAGTAAGACCAGAGGGCTCATGAGCTCCTACAATGAGCAGTTCTTC
V gene: TRBV5-1; clone size: -; J gene: TRBJ1-1; CDR3 length: 15; D gene: -; CDR3 protein: CASSLSRAPIYEAFF; CDR3 DNA: TGCGCCAGCAGCTTGTCACGGGCCCCCATATATGAAGCTTTCTTT
V gene: TRBV18; clone size: many; J gene: TRBJ2-4; CDR3 length: 14; D gene: -; CDR3 protein: CASSPLEIRGVQYF; CDR3 DNA: TGTGCCAGCTCACCACTGGAAATCAGGGGAGTTCAGTACTTC
V gene: TRBV20-1; clone size: few; J gene: TRBJ1-6; CDR3 length: 11; D gene: TRBD1; CDR3 protein: CSARVDRVVHF; CDR3 DNA: TGCAGTGCTAGAGTCGACAGGGTAGTACACTTT
V gene: TRBV20-1; clone size: -; J gene: TRBJ1-6; CDR3 length: 10; D gene: -; CDR3 protein: CSATAAPLHF; CDR3 DNA: TGCAGTGCTACGGCGGCACCCCTCCACTTT
V gene: TRBV20-1; clone size: -; J gene: TRBJ1-4; CDR3 length: 12; D gene: -; CDR3 protein: CSAQGVPEKLFF; CDR3 DNA: TGCAGTGCCCAAGGAGTTCCGGAAAAACTGTTTTTT
V gene: TRBV28; clone size: few; J gene: TRBJ2-2; CDR3 length: 13; D gene: -; CDR3 protein: CASSLLSNGELFF; CDR3 DNA: TGTGCCAGCAGCCTCCTCAGTAACGGGGAGCTGTTTTTT
V gene: TRBV20-1; clone size: -; J gene: TRBJ2-6; CDR3 length: 18; D gene: TRBD1; CDR3 protein: CSARGGQGDTSGANVLTF; CDR3 DNA: TGCAGTGCTAGGGGGGGACAGGGGGACACCTCTGGGGCCAACGTCCTGACTTTC
V gene: TRBV11-3; clone size: many; J gene: TRBJ2-1; CDR3 length: 14; D gene: TRBD2; CDR3 protein: CASSGTSGRDEQFF; CDR3 DNA: TGTGCCAGCAGCGGGACTAGCGGACGGGATGAGCAGTTCTTC
V gene: TRBV12-3/TRBV12-4; clone size: few; J gene: TRBJ1-1; CDR3 length: 14; D gene: -; CDR3 protein: CASSSHRDSTEAFF; CDR3 DNA: TGTGCCAGCAGTTCTCACAGGGATTCCACTGAAGCTTTCTTT
V gene: TRBV12-3/TRBV12-4; clone size: few; J gene: TRBJ2-3; CDR3 length: 16; D gene: -; CDR3 protein: CASSLAGQILTDTQYF; CDR3 DNA: TGTGCCAGCAGTTTAGCTGGGCAGATTCTCACAGATACGCAGTATTTT
V gene: TRBV4-3; clone size: -; J gene: TRBJ2-2; CDR3 length: 15; D gene: -; CDR3 protein: CASSQDIQGTGELFF; CDR3 DNA: TGCGCCAGCAGCCAAGATATCCAGGGCACCGGGGAGCTGTTTTTT
V gene: TRBV5-1; clone size: -; J gene: TRBJ2-2; CDR3 length: 14; D gene: -; CDR3 protein: CASSWGSSPGELFF; CDR3 DNA: TGCGCCAGCAGCTGGGGATCGTCCCCCGGGGAGCTGTTTTTT
V gene: TRBV4-3; clone size: -; J gene: TRBJ1-4; CDR3 length: 16; D gene: -; CDR3 protein: CASSQVSGRWNEKLFF; CDR3 DNA: TGCGCCAGCAGCCAAGTCAGCGGCAGGTGGAATGAAAAACTGTTTTTT
V gene: TRBV2; clone size: many; J gene: TRBJ1-4; CDR3 length: 15; D gene: -; CDR3 protein: CASLAARGQNEKLFF; CDR3 DNA: TGTGCCAGCTTGGCCGCCAGGGGACAAAATGAAAAACTGTTTTTT
V gene: TRBV28; clone size: few; J gene: TRBJ2-5; CDR3 length: 15; D gene: TRBD1; CDR3 protein: CASKAGPDRGETQYF; CDR3 DNA: TGTGCCAGCAAGGCAGGCCCTGACAGGGGAGAGACCCAGTACTTC
V gene: TRBV6-6; clone size: -; J gene: TRBJ2-7; CDR3 length: 13; D gene: -; CDR3 protein: CASSFDRYYEQYF; CDR3 DNA: TGTGCCAGCAGTTTCGACAGGTACTACGAGCAGTACTTC